One sample yielded the 12 T cell receptor beta chains listed below, sequenced in a study of vaccination effects on CD4 cells after COVID-19. Some clones are missing from TCRdb's copy, which holds only in-frame ones; the method was immunoSEQ multiplex PCR. Of around 62,000 clones in the sample, about 74% were seen once. No antigens are known for them. Cultured cells yielded isolated CD4+ T cells after approximately nine days. Participants received two doses of either the BNT162b2 or mRNA-1273 vaccine. Specimen: CD4+ T cells from PBMCs cultured without peptide, collected after COVID-19 vaccination. These receptors all stem from a human donor who received a COVID-19 vaccine.

The chain uses TRBV18 and TRBJ1-1; D might be TRBD1 (6 bases). This CDR3 is built from 15 residues. The germline V gene has CDR1 KGHSH and CDR2 LQKENI. The V gene lost 1 base and the J gene lost 1 base, with 10 bases spanning the gap. The CDR3 is CASSPQTGENTEAFF. As DNA, the CDR3 is TGTGCCAGCTCACCACAGACAGGAGAGAACACTGAAGCTTTCTTT.

This chain joins TRBV4-2 and TRBJ2-6, with D perhaps being TRBD1 or TRBD2 (5 bases each). V was clipped by 4 bases and J by 2 bases, with 24 bases between them. This CDR3 spans 20 amino acids. CDR1 is LGHNA, CDR2 YNFKEQ, per germline. CDR3 in DNA: TGTGCCAGCAGCCGGAAAATGGGGGTAATTGGATCGGCTGGGGCCAACGTCCTGACTTTC. Encoded protein: CASSRKMGVIGSAGANVLTF.

This chain uses TRBV7-2 with TRBJ1-1; D ambiguous. There are 15 residues in the CDR3. Trimming removed 1 base from V and 0 bases from J, with 9 bases in between. CDR1 is SGHTA and CDR2 is FQGNSA in the germline V gene. The CDR3 region is CASSLEAALNTEAFF. The CDR3, as DNA: TGTGCCAGCAGCTTAGAGGCAGCCTTGAACACTGAAGCTTTCTTT.

The chain is built from TRBV11-2 and TRBJ2-5; D might be TRBD1 or TRBD2, each matching 5 bases. The CDR3 contains 15 residues. V was shortened by 1 base and J by 2 bases, with 11 bases between the two germline ends. Per germline, CDR1 SGHAT and CDR2 FQNNGV. The DNA for the CDR3 is TGTGCCAGCAGCTTAGGCCCGGGGCAGCAAGAGACCCAGTACTTC. As protein: CASSLGPGQQETQYF.

This rearrangement joins TRBV9 to TRBJ1-1; no definite D call. The germline V gene has CDR1 SGDLS and CDR2 YYNGEE. The V gene lost 3 bases and the J gene lost 7 bases, with 16 bases spanning the gap. This CDR3 region has 14 residues. CDR3 nucleotide sequence: TGTGCCAGCAGCGCGTCCACTTATAGCGGTGAAGCTTTCTTT. This sequence encodes CASSASTYSGEAFF.

The genes are TRBV19 and TRBJ2-6, with no clear D. CDR3 length: 14 residues. V was shortened by 3 bases and J by 0 bases, with 3 bases between the two germline ends. Germline V gives CDR1 LNHDA, CDR2 SQIVND (reference sequence). CDR3 sequence reads: CASSINSGANVLTF. The CDR3 DNA sequence: TGTGCCAGTAGTATCAACTCTGGGGCCAACGTCCTGACTTTC.

The chain combines TRBV18 with TRBJ1-4; TRBD1 matches at 10 bases. The CDR3 runs to 14 residues. CDR1 and CDR2 from the germline V gene are KGHSH and LQKENI. V trimming: 3 bases; J trimming: 7 bases; junction bases outside the gene matches: 2. CDR3 nucleotide sequence: TGTGCCAGCTCACCGGGACAGGGGTCTGAAAAACTGTTTTTT. This codes for CASSPGQGSEKLFF.

This clone was observed once. The chain carries TRBV6-1 and TRBJ2-7; D gene unclear. V was clipped by 3 bases and J by 0 bases, with 12 bases between them. Germline V gene data show CDR1 as MNHNS and CDR2 as SASEGT. This CDR3 spans 15 amino acids. CDR3 in DNA: TGTGCCAGCAGTGAGTCTCTCCTCCGCTCCTACGAGCAGTACGTC. It specifies CASSESLLRSYEQYV.

V usage is TRBV19 and J usage is TRBJ2-5; TRBD2 might be the D (5 bases). Looked up from germline, CDR1 is LNHDA and CDR2 is SQIVND (reference sequence). This CDR3 spans 14 amino acids. V lost 6 bases to trimming and J lost 6 bases, with 17 bases between them. The CDR3 DNA is TGTGCCAGTAGGGACCTCCGCAGAGGGCAGACCCAGTACTTC. Protein product: CASRDLRRGQTQYF.

The rearrangement joins TRBV7-3 to TRBJ1-1; the D gene is possibly TRBD1 (5 bases). The CDR3 is made up of 13 amino acids. V lost 5 bases and J 7 bases, leaving 14 bases between the germline ends. Germline V gene data show CDR1 as SGHTA and CDR2 as FQGTGA. CDR3 in amino acids: CASSSQGRFEAFF. The CDR3, as DNA: TGTGCCAGCAGCAGTCAGGGCCGCTTTGAAGCTTTCTTT.

The V and J genes are TRBV7-2 and TRBJ1-1; D is undetermined. V lost 0 bases, J lost 3 bases, and 8 bases lay in between. The CDR3 consists of 14 residues. CDR1 is SGHTA and CDR2 is FQGNSA in the germline V gene. Here the CDR3 reads CASSLASEYTEAFF. As DNA, the CDR3 is TGTGCCAGCAGCTTAGCCTCTGAATACACTGAAGCTTTCTTT.

V is TRBV18 and J is TRBJ2-1; 8 positions match TRBD2. V lost 2 bases and J lost 5; bases outside the gene matches: 2. This CDR3 is built from 14 residues. Germline V CDR1 and CDR2: KGHSH, LQKENI. The CDR3 protein is CASSPLAGNNEQFF. The CDR3 nucleotides are TGTGCCAGCTCACCATTAGCGGGGAACAATGAGCAGTTCTTC.